The TCR beta chain described here comes from a study of blood T cell repertoires in COVID-19. In the study overall: Donors in the United States, Italy and Spain gave samples during acute or convalescent COVID-19. T cells, B-cell-depleted T cells, or PBMCs provided the cDNA or gDNA that served as material.

Source study methods: By means of reference gene primer amplification, nucleated cell counts were estimated. Sequencing was performed with immunoSEQ multiplex PCR; in TCRdb, only in-frame clones are kept and a portion is missing. V, J and clone size are taken as reported in that table, and D and trimming were inferred from the DNA itself. Here the sample spans about 180,000 clones, about 81% being singletons. Followed longitudinally, the Seattle patients had been enrolled during active infection. The receptor was derived from a woman of 80 years or more with COVID-19, enrolled during active disease. The sample was peripheral blood.

The CDR3 DNA sequence: TGTGCCAGCAGCCCGAGGGCGCTCCAGTACTTC. Residues: CASSPRALQYF. V and J are TRBV7-6 and TRBJ2-7; D is perhaps TRBD2 (5 bases). CDR1 is SGHVS, CDR2 FNYEAQ, per germline. CDR3 size: 11 residues. V was cut by 5 bases and J by 10 bases, with 12 bases left in between.